The present T cell receptor (beta chain) was sequenced within a study of blood T cell repertoires in COVID-19. Study background: Acute and convalescent COVID-19 samples came from the United States, Italy and Spain.

The CDR3 contains 15 residues. Trimming pared 6 bases from V and 4 bases from J, leaving 16 bases between. Per the germline V gene, CDR1 is MRHNA and CDR2 is SNTAGT. As processed by the authors: By means of reference gene primer amplification, nucleated cell counts were estimated. Repertoires were generated with immunoSEQ multiplex PCR, while TCRdb's copy carries only in-frame clones and drops some. V, J and clone size reflect that table, while D and trimming were determined from the DNA. The top ten clones hold approximately 3% of a sample with 85,000 to 110,000 clones, roughly nine tenths of them seen once.

Sequenced: peripheral blood. The source is a man over 45 in a cohort sampled during active COVID-19. J is TRBJ2-1 and V is TRBV6-4, with TRBD1 as a possible D gene (6 bases). The chain's CDR3 is CASSQELGAYNEQFF. CDR3 sequence (DNA): TGTGCCAGCAGCCAAGAGCTGGGGGCATACAATGAGCAGTTCTTC.